The 28 T cell receptor beta chains below all came from one sample that was sequenced in a study of blood T cell repertoires in COVID-19. Clones were sequenced by immunoSEQ multiplex PCR, and TCRdb holds only the in-frame ones, with some missing. This table holds about 240,000 clones, about 80% found once. The sequencing sample was made of peripheral blood. The receptors derive from a man aged 25-45 years who had recovered from COVID-19.

V is TRBV28 and J is TRBJ1-6; a possible D gene is TRBD1 (6 bases). V gave up 3 bases and J gave up 9 bases, with 18 bases separating them. The CDR3 is 16 amino acids. Germline assignment: CDR1 MDHEN and CDR2 SYDVKM. The CDR3 nucleotides are TGTGCCAGCAGTTTGTGGACAGCCCAATTGAGTTCACCCCTCCACTTT. Its translation: CASSLWTAQLSSPLHF.

The chain employs TRBV4-1 and TRBJ2-3, with 7 bases matching TRBD2. CDR1 is MGHRA, CDR2 YSYEKL, per germline. The CDR3 totals 16 residues. V lost 1 base, J lost 3 bases, and 7 bases stayed unmatched. The CDR3 region has the DNA TGCGCCAGCAGCCAAGGGGCGGGGGTTAGGACAGATACGCAGTATTTT. This gives the protein CASSQGAGVRTDTQYF.

The chain recombines TRBV25-1 with TRBJ2-3; D is perhaps TRBD1 (6 bases). V was pared by 2 bases and J by 5 bases, with 14 bases between. CDR1 and CDR2 (germline): MGHDK, SYGVNS. This CDR3 has 15 amino acids. In DNA form, the CDR3 reads TGTGCCAGCAGTGAAGTAAGGGGGTTCGGAGATACGCAGTATTTT. This codes for CASSEVRGFGDTQYF. The full variable domain, in which reference TRBV25-1 and TRBJ2-3 provide the parts outside the CDR3, is EADIYQTPRYLVIGTGKKITLECSQTMGHDKMYWYQQDPGMELHLIHYSYGVNSTEKGDLSSESTVSRIRTEHFPLTLESARPSHTSQYLCASSEVRGFGDTQYFGPGTRLTVL.

V usage is TRBV5-1 and J usage is TRBJ1-2; D is undetermined. Germline V gene sequence: CDR1 SGHRS, CDR2 YFSETQ. Deletions cut 4 bases from V and 7 bases from J, with 11 bases between. This CDR3 region has 12 residues. CDR3 nucleotide sequence: TGCGCCAGCAGCCTAGAGGGTTCTGGCTACACCTTC. Residues: CASSLEGSGYTF.

This rearrangement joins TRBV2 to TRBJ1-1; D is ambiguous. Deletions cut 11 bases from V and 8 bases from J, with 15 bases between. This CDR3 region has 11 residues. Germline V gene lookup returns CDR1 SNHLY and CDR2 FYNNEI. The DNA for the CDR3 is TGTGCCGGAAGTAGGGAGGGCGAAGCTTTCTTT. This encodes CAGSREGEAFF.

This chain uses TRBV13 with TRBJ2-1; D ambiguous. V was cut by 2 bases and J by 4 bases, with 12 bases left in between. CDR3 size: 15 residues. The germline gives CDR1 PRHDT, CDR2 FYEKMQ (reference sequence). The CDR3 reads CASSLFRAKYNEQFF. The CDR3 nucleotides read TGTGCCAGCAGCTTATTTCGAGCGAAGTACAATGAGCAGTTCTTC.

This clone was recorded a few times. This sequence joins TRBV19 and TRBJ1-2; no clear D gene. Germline V CDR1 and CDR2: LNHDA, SQIVND (reference sequence). Trimming removed 6 bases from V and 9 bases from J, with 20 bases in between. This CDR3 comprises 14 residues. This CDR3 is CASSDNTGFFRYTF. The CDR3 DNA reads as TGTGCCAGTAGCGATAATACGGGGTTCTTCCGCTACACCTTC. The full variable domain, with the rest looked up from reference TRBV19 and TRBJ1-2, is DGGITQSPKYLFRKEGQNVTLSCEQNLNHDAMYWYRQDPGQGLRLIYYSQIVNDFQKGDIAEGYSVSREKKESFPLTVTSAQKNPTAFYLCASSDNTGFFRYTFGSGTRLTVV.

The V gene is TRBV7-9, the J gene TRBJ2-5; 8 bases align to TRBD1. This CDR3 region has 18 residues. Germline V gene sequence: CDR1 SEHNR, CDR2 FQNEAQ (reference sequence). V shed 1 base and J 0 bases; nucleotides not matched to a gene: 10. CDR3 DNA sequence: TGTGCCAGCAGCTTAGACAGCAGGGGGCGGACGTACCAAGAGACCCAGTACTTC. Its translation is CASSLDSRGRTYQETQYF.

The chain has TRBV7-2 and TRBJ2-1, with 11 bases that match TRBD2. Germline values: CDR1 SGHTA, CDR2 FQGNSA. The CDR3 runs to 13 residues. V was clipped by 9 bases and J by 6 bases; unmatched bases: 4. The CDR3 region is CASRLAGLNEQFF. In DNA form, the CDR3 reads TGTGCCAGTCGACTAGCGGGGCTCAATGAGCAGTTCTTC.

The gene calls are TRBV6-5 and TRBJ1-3, with TRBD1 matching 7 bases. Germline V CDR1 and CDR2: MNHEY, SVGAGI. V was clipped by 2 bases and J by 5 bases; unmatched bases: 6. The CDR3 contains 15 residues. CDR3 in amino acids: CASSYAQGQRNTIYF. The CDR3 coding sequence is TGTGCCAGCAGTTACGCCCAGGGACAGCGAAACACCATATATTTT.

The rearrangement joins TRBV6-5 to TRBJ2-5, with 10 bases matching TRBD1. The junction had 7 bases not matched to a gene; V was cut back by 6 bases and J by 3 bases. Germline CDR1 is MNHEY and CDR2 is SVGAGI. This CDR3 is 15 amino acids long. CDR3 bases: TGTGCCAGCAGGGGGTCGACAGGGGGCAAAGAGACCCAGTACTTC. Protein sequence: CASRGSTGGKETQYF.

The rearrangement links TRBV18 to TRBJ2-6; 9 bases are shared with TRBD1. Germline V CDR1 and CDR2: KGHSH, LQKENI. The V and J ends lost 1 base and 0 bases, in that order; junction bases with no gene match: 7. The length of the CDR3 is 19 residues. The CDR3 reads CASSPRRDRVYSGANVLTF. CDR3 DNA: TGTGCCAGCTCACCACGGCGGGACAGGGTTTACTCTGGGGCCAACGTCCTGACTTTC.

The V and J genes are TRBV6-5 and TRBJ1-1; maybe TRBD1 (5 bases). Germline CDR1 MNHEY, CDR2 SVGAGI. CDR3 length: 13 residues. V lost 6 bases and J lost 11, with 19 bases in between. The CDR3 loop reads CASRTPHQGSAFF. In DNA, the CDR3 is TGTGCCAGCAGGACTCCCCATCAGGGTTCGGCTTTCTTT.

The chain has TRBV12-3 or TRBV12-4 and TRBJ2-2; D unclear. There are 12 residues in the CDR3. Trimming took off 10 bases at V and 4 bases at J, with 10 bases between the two ends. The CDR3 loop is CATLTVTGELFF. The CDR3 DNA reads as TGTGCCACCTTAACGGTCACCGGGGAGCTGTTTTTT.

This sequence joins TRBV28 and TRBJ1-1; TRBD1 might be the D (6 bases). Germline V gene lookup returns CDR1 MDHEN and CDR2 SYDVKM. The CDR3 has 12 amino acids. Trimming shortened V by 10 bases and J by 2 bases, and 11 bases separated the two germline ends. The DNA of the CDR3 is TGTGCCACCAAGGACAGTAACACTGAAGCTTTCTTT. Encoded protein: CATKDSNTEAFF.

V usage is TRBV18 and J usage is TRBJ2-7; tentatively, D is TRBD2 (7 bases). The CDR3 contains 13 residues. The V gene's germline CDR1 is KGHSH and CDR2 LQKENI. Trimming removed 3 bases at V and 5 bases at J, with 11 bases between. CDR3 nucleotides: TGTGCCAGCTCACCCGGGGGGCCCAACGAGCAGTACTTC. It specifies CASSPGGPNEQYF.

V usage is TRBV28 and J usage is TRBJ2-7, with D possibly TRBD2 on 6 matching bases. The V gene's germline CDR1 is MDHEN and CDR2 SYDVKM. Between the trimmed V and J ends, which lost 2 bases and 2 bases, there was a span of 13 bases. This CDR3 region has 15 residues. This CDR3 is CASSLGGVSPYEQYV. DNA of the CDR3: TGTGCCAGCAGTTTAGGAGGGGTTAGCCCCTACGAGCAGTACGTC.

The chain couples TRBV18 to TRBJ1-6; D may be TRBD1 (6 bases). Germline V gives CDR1 KGHSH, CDR2 LQKENI. V gave up 3 bases and J gave up 4 bases, with 10 bases separating them. The length of the CDR3 is 15 residues. CDR3 nucleotides: TGTGCCAGCTCACCGACAGGAGGATATAATTCACCCCTCCACTTT. Translation: CASSPTGGYNSPLHF.

CDR3 coding DNA: TGTGCCAGCAGCCTTACCGGAGGACAGATACGGAGCCAACTGTTTTTT. Translation: CASSLTGGQIRSQLFF. The J gene is TRBJ1-4, the V gene TRBV7-9; TRBD1 is a possible D gene (6 bases). V lost 5 bases and J 12 bases, leaving 25 bases between the germline ends. Germline CDR1 is SEHNR and CDR2 is FQNEAQ (reference sequence). This CDR3 is built from 16 residues. Filled out from reference TRBV7-9 and TRBJ1-4, the complete variable domain reads DTGVSQNPRHKITKRGQNVTFRCDPISEHNRLYWYRQTLGQGPEFLTYFQNEAQLEKSRLLSDRFSAERPKGSFSTLEIQRTEQGDSAMYLCASSLTGGQIRSQLFFGSGTQLSVL.

This chain's CDR3 is CASSVGAGSTSEAFF. The DNA of the CDR3 is TGTGCCAGCAGCGTAGGGGCAGGGTCTACCTCTGAAGCTTTCTTT. The chain uses TRBV9 and TRBJ1-1; D is perhaps TRBD1 (5 bases). Germline CDR1 SGDLS, CDR2 YYNGEE. Trimming shortened V by 0 bases and J by 6 bases, and 15 bases separated the two germline ends. This CDR3 contains 15 residues.

This chain links TRBV5-6 with TRBJ1-2; 10 nucleotides agree with TRBD1. Germline V lookup: CDR1 SGHDT, CDR2 YYEEEE. J was trimmed by 7 bases and V by 5 bases; bases with no gene match: 2. The CDR3 has 12 amino acids. In nucleotides, the CDR3 is TGTGCCAGCAGGACAGGGGGCCTTGGCTACACCTTC. It translates to CASRTGGLGYTF.

This chain's CDR3 is CASSLDRTGYTF. CDR3 DNA sequence: TGTGCCAGCAGCTTAGACAGAACCGGCTACACCTTC. The chain joins TRBV11-2 to TRBJ1-2; the D is unclear. The length of the CDR3 is 12 residues. Germline CDR1 is SGHAT and CDR2 is FQNNGV. Trimming cost V 0 bases and J 8 bases, with 7 bases left between them.

This chain joins TRBV9 and TRBJ2-1; 10 bases are shared with TRBD2. Trimming took 1 base from V and 9 from J; bases not matched to a gene: 7. Germline V gene data show CDR1 as SGDLS and CDR2 as YYNGEE. CDR3 size: 15 residues. The DNA of the CDR3 is TGTGCCAGCAGCGTAACGAGCGGGGGGGCCGCTGAGCAGTTCTTC. Its protein is CASSVTSGGAAEQFF.

The chain combines TRBV2 with TRBJ2-3, with unresolved D. The CDR3 runs 14 residues. Germline CDR1 SNHLY, CDR2 FYNNEI. V was trimmed by 3 bases and J by 3 bases, leaving 10 bases between them. CDR3 sequence reads: CASSDRFLTDTQYF. The CDR3 nucleotides read TGTGCCAGCAGTGATCGGTTCCTGACAGATACGCAGTATTTT. The whole variable domain, remainder taken from reference TRBV2 and TRBJ2-3, is EPEVTQTPSHQVTQMGQEVILRCVPISNHLYFYWYRQILGQKVEFLVSFYNNEISEKSEIFDDQFSVERPDGSNFTLKIRSTKLEDSAMYFCASSDRFLTDTQYFGPGTRLTVL.

The chain is built from TRBV5-4 and TRBJ1-3; D is ambiguous. With 5 bases removed from V and 0 bases from J, the gap between germline ends came to 9 bases. Germline values: CDR1 SGHNT, CDR2 YYREEE (reference sequence). The CDR3 covers 14 residues. The CDR3 region has the DNA TGTGCCAGCAGTCTCGCCAGCTCTGGAAACACCATATATTTT. It yields the protein CASSLASSGNTIYF.

This sequence joins TRBV27 and TRBJ1-2; 9 bases line up with TRBD1. Per the germline V gene, CDR1 is MNHEY and CDR2 is SMNVEV (reference sequence). Germline trimming cut 4 bases from V and 2 bases from J; bases unmatched to any gene: 5. The CDR3 is 15 amino acids. In nucleotides, the CDR3 is TGTGCCAGCAGTTCAAAACAGGGGGCCAACTATGGCTACACCTTC. Its protein product is CASSSKQGANYGYTF.

V and J are TRBV9 and TRBJ2-3; 9 bases fit TRBD2. The CDR3 consists of 16 residues. After removal of 0 bases from V and 3 bases from J, the junction contained 5 bases not matched to a gene. CDR1 and CDR2 from the germline V gene are SGDLS and YYNGEE. CDR3 residues: CASSVGRAGGTDTQYF. CDR3 coding DNA: TGTGCCAGCAGCGTAGGTCGAGCGGGGGGAACAGATACGCAGTATTTT.

The chain uses TRBV11-3 and TRBJ2-7; 7 nucleotides match TRBD1. The CDR3 has 13 residues. Looked up from germline, CDR1 is SGHNT and CDR2 is YENEEA. V was pared by 5 bases and J by 7 bases, with 8 bases of the junction left unmatched. In DNA form, the CDR3 reads TGTGCCAGCAGCCTAGGACAGGCGGATGAGCAGTACTTC. It codes for CASSLGQADEQYF.